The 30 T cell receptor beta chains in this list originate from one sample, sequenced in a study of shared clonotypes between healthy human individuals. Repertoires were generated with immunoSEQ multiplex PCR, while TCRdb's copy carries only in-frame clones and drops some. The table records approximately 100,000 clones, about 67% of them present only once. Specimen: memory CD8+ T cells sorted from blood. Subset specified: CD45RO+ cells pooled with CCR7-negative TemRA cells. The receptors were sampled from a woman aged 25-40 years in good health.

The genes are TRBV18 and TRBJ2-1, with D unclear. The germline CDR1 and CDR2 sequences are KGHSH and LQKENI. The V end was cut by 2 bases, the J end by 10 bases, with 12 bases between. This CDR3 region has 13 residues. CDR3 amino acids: CASSPSPAEEQFF. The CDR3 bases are TGTGCCAGCTCACCATCCCCGGCAGAAGAGCAGTTCTTC.

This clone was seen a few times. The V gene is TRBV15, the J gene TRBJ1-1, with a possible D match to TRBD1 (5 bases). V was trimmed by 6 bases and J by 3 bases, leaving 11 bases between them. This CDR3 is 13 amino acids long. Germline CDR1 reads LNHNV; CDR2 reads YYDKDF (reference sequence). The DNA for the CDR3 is TGTGCCACCAGTTCTGAGGGGCACACTGAAGCTTTCTTT. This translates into CATSSEGHTEAFF.

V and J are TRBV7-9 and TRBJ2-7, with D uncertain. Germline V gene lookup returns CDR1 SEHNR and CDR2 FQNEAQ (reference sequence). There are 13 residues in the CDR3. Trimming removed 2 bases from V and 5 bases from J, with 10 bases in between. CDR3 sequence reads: CASSLYGSDEQYF. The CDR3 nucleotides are TGTGCCAGCAGCTTATATGGGTCTGACGAGCAGTACTTC.

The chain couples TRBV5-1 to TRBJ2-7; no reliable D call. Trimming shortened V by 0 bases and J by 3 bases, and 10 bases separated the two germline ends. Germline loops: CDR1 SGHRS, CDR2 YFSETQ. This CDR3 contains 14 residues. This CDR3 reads CASSLEVHLYEQYF. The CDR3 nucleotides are TGCGCCAGCAGCTTGGAGGTTCATCTCTACGAGCAGTACTTC.

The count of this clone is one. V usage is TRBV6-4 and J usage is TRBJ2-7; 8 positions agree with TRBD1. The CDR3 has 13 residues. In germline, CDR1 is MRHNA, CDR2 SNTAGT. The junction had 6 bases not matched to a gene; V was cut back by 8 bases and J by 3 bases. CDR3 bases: TGTGCCAGCCAAATTACAGGGGGCTACGAGCAGTACTTC. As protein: CASQITGGYEQYF.

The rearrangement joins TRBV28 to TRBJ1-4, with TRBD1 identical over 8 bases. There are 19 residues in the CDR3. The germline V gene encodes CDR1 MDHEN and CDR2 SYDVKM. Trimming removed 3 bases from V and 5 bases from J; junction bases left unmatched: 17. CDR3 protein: CASSFDVRTGPFRNEKLFF. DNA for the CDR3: TGTGCCAGCAGTTTCGATGTGCGGACAGGGCCCTTCAGGAATGAAAAACTGTTTTTT.

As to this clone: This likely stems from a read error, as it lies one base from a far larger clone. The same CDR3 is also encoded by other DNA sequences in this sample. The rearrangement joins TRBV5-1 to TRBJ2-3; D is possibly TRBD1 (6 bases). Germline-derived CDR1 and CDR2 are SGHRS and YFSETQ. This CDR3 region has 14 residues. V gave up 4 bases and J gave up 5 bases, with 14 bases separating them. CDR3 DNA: TGCGCCAGCAGCGGCGGACAGCTCCTAGATACGCAGTATTTT. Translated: CASSGGQLLDTQYF.

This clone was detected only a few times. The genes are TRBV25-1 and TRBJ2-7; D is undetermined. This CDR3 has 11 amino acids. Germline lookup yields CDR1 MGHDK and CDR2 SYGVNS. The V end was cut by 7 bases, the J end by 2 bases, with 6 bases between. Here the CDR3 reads CASTGAYEQYF. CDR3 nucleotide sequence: TGTGCCAGCACCGGCGCCTACGAGCAGTACTTC.

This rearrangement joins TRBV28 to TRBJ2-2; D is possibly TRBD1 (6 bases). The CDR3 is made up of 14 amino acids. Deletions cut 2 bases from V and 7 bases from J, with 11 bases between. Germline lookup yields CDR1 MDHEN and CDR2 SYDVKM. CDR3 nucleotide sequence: TGTGCCAGCAGTTTACGCGCAGGGGTCGGGGAGCTGTTTTTT. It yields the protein CASSLRAGVGELFF.

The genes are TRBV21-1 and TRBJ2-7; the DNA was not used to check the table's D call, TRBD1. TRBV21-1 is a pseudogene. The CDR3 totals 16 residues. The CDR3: CASRSGRTGPPYEQYF. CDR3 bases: TGTGCCAGCAGATCTGGGCGGACAGGGCCTCCCTACGAGCAGTACTTC.

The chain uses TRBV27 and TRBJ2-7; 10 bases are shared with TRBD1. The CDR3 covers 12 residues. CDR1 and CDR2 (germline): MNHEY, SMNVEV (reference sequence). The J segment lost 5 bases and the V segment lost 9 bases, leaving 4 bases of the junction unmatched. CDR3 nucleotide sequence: TGTGCCAGTACGACAGGGGGCCACGAGCAGTACTTC. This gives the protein CASTTGGHEQYF.

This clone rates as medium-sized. CDR3 protein: CASSLSRGDTEAFF. CDR3 in DNA: TGTGCCAGCAGCTTGTCCAGGGGGGACACTGAAGCTTTCTTT. The chain has TRBV7-8 and TRBJ1-1; 7 nucleotides line up with TRBD1. After removal of 3 bases from V and 3 bases from J, the junction contained 4 bases not matched to a gene. Germline CDR1 and CDR2: SGHVS and FQNEAQ. This CDR3 comprises 14 residues. The full variable domain, in which reference TRBV7-8 and TRBJ1-1 provide the parts outside the CDR3, is GAGVSQSPRYKVAKRGQDVALRCDPISGHVSLFWYQQALGQGPEFLTYFQNEAQLDKSGLPSDRFFAERPEGSVSTLKIQRTQQEDSAVYLCASSLSRGDTEAFFGQGTRLTVV.

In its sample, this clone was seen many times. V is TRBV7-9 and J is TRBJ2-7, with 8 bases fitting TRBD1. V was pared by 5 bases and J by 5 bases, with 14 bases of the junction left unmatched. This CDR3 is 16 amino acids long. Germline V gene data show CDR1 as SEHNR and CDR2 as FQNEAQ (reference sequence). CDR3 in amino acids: CASSVLGTGFRHEQYF. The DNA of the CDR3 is TGTGCCAGCAGCGTTCTTGGGACAGGTTTCCGCCACGAGCAGTACTTC.

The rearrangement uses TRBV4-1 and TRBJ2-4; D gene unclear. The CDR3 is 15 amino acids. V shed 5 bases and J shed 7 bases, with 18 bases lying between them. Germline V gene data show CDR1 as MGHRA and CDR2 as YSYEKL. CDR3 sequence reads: CASSFALSRWNIQYF. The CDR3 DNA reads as TGCGCCAGCAGCTTCGCCCTCTCCAGGTGGAACATTCAGTACTTC.

The CDR3 loop is CASSDWTEQFF. DNA for the CDR3: TGCGCCAGCAGTGACTGGACGGAGCAGTTCTTC. The J gene is TRBJ2-1, the V gene TRBV10-1; no reliable D call. Trimming took off 3 bases at V and 10 bases at J, with 7 bases between the two ends. The germline gives CDR1 WNHNN, CDR2 SYGVQD (reference sequence). The CDR3 has 11 amino acids.

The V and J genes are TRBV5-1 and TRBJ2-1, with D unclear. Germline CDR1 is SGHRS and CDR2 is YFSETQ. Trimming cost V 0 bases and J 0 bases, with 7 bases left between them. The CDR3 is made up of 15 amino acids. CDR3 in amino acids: CASSLDTVSYNEQFF. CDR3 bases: TGCGCCAGCAGCTTGGATACGGTCTCCTACAATGAGCAGTTCTTC.

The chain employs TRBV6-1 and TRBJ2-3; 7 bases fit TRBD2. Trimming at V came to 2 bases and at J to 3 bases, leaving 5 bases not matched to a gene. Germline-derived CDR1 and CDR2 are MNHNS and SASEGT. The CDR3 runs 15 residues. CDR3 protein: CASSESAGQTDTQYF. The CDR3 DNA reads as TGTGCCAGCAGTGAATCAGCGGGGCAGACAGATACGCAGTATTTT.

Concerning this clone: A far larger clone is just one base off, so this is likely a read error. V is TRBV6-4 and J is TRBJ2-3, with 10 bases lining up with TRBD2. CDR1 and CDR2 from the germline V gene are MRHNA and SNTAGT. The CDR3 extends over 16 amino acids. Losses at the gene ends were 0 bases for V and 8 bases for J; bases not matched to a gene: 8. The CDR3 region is CASSDSASGSAGTQYF. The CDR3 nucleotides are TGTGCCAGCAGTGACTCTGCTAGCGGGAGTGCGGGTACGCAGTATTTT.

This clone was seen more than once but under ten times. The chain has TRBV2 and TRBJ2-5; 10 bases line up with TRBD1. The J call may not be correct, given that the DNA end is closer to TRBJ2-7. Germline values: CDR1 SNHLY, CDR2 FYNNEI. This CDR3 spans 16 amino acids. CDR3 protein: CASSEGWGQGTYEQYF. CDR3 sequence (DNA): TGTGCCAGCAGTGAAGGTTGGGGACAGGGGACCTACGAGCAGTACTTC.

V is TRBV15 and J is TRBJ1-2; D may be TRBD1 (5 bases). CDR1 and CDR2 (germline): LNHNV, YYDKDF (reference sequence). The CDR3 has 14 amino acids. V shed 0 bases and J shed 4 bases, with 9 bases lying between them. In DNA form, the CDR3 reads TGTGCCACCAGCAGAGATCAGGGTACCTATGGCTACACCTTC. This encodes CATSRDQGTYGYTF.

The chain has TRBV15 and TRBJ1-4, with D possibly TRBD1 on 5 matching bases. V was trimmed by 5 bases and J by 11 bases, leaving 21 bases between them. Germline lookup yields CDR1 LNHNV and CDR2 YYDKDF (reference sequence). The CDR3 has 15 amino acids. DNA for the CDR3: TGTGCCACCAGCTCTTCGACGGCGGGGGGTGAGAAACTGTTTTTT. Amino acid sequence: CATSSSTAGGEKLFF.

The CDR3, as DNA: TGCGCCAGCAGCCAACGCTTTTCCCTTGGCGGGGCTGAGCAGTACTTC. Encoded protein: CASSQRFSLGGAEQYF. The rearrangement uses TRBV4-1 and TRBJ2-7; D is possibly TRBD2 (6 bases). Trimming took off 2 bases at V and 7 bases at J, with 21 bases between the two ends. The CDR3 runs to 16 residues. CDR1 is MGHRA and CDR2 is YSYEKL in the germline V gene.

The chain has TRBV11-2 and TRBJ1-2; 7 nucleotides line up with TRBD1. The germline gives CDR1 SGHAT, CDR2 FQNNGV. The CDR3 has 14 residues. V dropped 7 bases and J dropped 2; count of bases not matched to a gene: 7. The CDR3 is CASTGEGANYGYTF. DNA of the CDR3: TGTGCCAGCACCGGGGAGGGGGCCAACTATGGCTACACCTTC.

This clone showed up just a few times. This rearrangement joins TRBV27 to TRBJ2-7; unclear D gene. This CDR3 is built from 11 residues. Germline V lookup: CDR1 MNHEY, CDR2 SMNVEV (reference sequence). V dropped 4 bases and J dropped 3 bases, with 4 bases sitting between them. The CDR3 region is CASSSNYEQYF. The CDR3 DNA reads TGTGCCAGCAGTTCTAACTACGAGCAGTACTTC.

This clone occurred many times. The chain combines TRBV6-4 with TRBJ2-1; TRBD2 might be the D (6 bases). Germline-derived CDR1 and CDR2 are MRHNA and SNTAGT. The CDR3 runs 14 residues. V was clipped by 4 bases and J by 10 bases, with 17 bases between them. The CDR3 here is CASSVRGEAGEQFF. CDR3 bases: TGTGCCAGCAGTGTCCGCGGGGAGGCGGGGGAGCAGTTCTTC.

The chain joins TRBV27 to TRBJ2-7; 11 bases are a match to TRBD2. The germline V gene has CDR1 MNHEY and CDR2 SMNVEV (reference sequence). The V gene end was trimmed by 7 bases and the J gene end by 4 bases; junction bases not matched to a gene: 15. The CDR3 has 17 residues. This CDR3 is CASTYYPTSGRVYEQYF. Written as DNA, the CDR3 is TGTGCCAGCACCTACTACCCAACTAGCGGGAGAGTTTACGAGCAGTACTTC.

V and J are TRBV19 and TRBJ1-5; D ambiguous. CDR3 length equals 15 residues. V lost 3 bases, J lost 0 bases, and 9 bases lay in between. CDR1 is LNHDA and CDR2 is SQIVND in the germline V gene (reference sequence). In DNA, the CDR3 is TGTGCCAGTAGTATGGGCCAGAATAGCAATCAGCCCCAGCATTTT. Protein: CASSMGQNSNQPQHF. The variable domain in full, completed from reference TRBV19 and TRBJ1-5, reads DGGITQSPKYLFRKEGQNVTLSCEQNLNHDAMYWYRQDPGQGLRLIYYSQIVNDFQKGDIAEGYSVSREKKESFPLTVTSAQKNPTAFYLCASSMGQNSNQPQHFGDGTRLSIL.

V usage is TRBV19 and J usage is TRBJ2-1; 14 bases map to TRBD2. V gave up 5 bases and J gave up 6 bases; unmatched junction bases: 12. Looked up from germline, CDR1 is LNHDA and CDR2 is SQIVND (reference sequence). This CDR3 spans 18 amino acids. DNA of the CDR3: TGTGCCAGTAGTCTGCGACTAGCGGGAGGGCCATTAATCAATGAGCAGTTCTTC. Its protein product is CASSLRLAGGPLINEQFF.

CDR3 sequence reads: CASSLFGYGYTF. CDR3 nucleotides: TGCGCCAGCAGCTTATTTGGGTATGGCTACACCTTC. The chain links TRBV5-1 to TRBJ1-2, with no clear D. Germline V CDR1 and CDR2: SGHRS, YFSETQ. The CDR3 covers 12 residues. The germline V and J ends were trimmed by 2 bases and 5 bases, with 7 bases remaining between them.

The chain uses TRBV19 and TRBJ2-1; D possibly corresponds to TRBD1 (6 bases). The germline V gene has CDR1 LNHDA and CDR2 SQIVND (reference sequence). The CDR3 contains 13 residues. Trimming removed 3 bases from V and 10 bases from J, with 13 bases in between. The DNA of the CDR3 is TGTGCCAGTAGTATTATGGGGGCCGGAGAGCAGTTCTTC. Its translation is CASSIMGAGEQFF.